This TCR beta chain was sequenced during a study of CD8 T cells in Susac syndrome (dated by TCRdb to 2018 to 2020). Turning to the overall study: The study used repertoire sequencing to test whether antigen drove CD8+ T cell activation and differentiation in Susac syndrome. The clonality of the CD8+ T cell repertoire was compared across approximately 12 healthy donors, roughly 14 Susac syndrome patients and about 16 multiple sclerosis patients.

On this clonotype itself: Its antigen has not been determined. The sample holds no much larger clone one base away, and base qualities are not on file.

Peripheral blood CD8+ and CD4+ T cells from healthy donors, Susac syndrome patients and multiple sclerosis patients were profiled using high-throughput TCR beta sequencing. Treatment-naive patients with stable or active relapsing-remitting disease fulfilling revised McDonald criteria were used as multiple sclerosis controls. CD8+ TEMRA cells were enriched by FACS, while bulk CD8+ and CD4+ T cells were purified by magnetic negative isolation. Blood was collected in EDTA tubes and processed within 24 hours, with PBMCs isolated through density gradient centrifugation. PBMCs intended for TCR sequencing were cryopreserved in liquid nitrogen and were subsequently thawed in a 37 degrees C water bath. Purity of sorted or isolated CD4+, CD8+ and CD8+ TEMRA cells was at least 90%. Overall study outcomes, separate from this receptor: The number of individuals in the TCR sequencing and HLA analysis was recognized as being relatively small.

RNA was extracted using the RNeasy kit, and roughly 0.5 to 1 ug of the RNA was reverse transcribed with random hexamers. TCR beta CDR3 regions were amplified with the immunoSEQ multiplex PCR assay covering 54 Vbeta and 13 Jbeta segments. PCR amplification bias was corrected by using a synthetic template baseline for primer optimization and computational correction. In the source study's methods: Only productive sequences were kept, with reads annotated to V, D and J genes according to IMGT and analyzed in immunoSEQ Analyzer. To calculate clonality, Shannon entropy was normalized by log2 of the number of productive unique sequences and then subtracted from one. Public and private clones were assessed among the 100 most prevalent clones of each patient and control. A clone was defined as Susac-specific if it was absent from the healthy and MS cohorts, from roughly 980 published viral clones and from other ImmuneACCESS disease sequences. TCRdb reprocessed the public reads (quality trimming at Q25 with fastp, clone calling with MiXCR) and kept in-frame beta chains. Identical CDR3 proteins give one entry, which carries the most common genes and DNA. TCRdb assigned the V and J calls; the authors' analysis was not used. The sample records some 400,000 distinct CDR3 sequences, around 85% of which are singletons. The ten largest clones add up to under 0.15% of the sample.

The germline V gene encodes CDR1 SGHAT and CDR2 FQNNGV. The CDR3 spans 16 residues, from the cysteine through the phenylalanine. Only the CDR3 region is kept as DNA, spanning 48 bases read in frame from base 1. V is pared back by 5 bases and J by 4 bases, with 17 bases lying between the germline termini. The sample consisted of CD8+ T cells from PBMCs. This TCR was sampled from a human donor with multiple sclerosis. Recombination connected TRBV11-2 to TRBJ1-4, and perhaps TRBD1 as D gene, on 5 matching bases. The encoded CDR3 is CASSPSMGGDNEKLFF. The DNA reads TGTGCCAGCAGCCCCTCAATGGGGGGAGATAATGAAAAACTGTTTTTT.